This TCR beta chain was identified in a study of shared clonotypes between healthy human individuals. Study-wide findings and caveats: Naive subsets generally had larger estimated richness than memory subsets.

As defined, naive CD8 cells were CD45RO-negative and positively selected for CCR7, with terminally differentiated effector memory CD45RA+ cells excluded. Free of recent acute infections or vaccinations, the donors were healthy HIV-negative adults. A remark on this clone: Its antigen is unknown.

Method: immunoSEQ multiplex PCR; TCRdb's copy keeps in-frame clones and lacks some. The data hold millions of clones, with about 93% observed a single time. Trimming removed 4 bases at V and 1 base at J, with 13 bases between. Germline CDR1 is SGHDN and CDR2 is FVKESK. The CDR3 sequence is 15 residues long. The sequencing input was naive CD8+ T cells from PBMCs. The TCR originated in a man between 18 and 35 years old in good health. Some clones in this sample may be carry-over from other donors' samples. V is TRBV14 and J is TRBJ1-1; D is undetermined. This CDR3 is CASSLDTSRNTEAFF. The CDR3 DNA follows: TGTGCCAGCAGCCTTGACACATCAAGGAACACTGAAGCTTTCTTT.